The clone carrying this T cell receptor (beta chain) has just a few counts. The antigen remains undetermined. The TCR beta CDR3 regions underwent amplification using RNA transcripts as the source. Carried out on the TCR CDR3, a first-round RT-PCR used the HTBI primer set. TCRdb redid the calling of the multiplex PCR reads with MiXCR, one entry per CDR3 protein. This table holds hundreds of thousands of distinct CDR3 sequences, over 40% found once. The data belong to a study of T cells in Graves' hyperthyroidism and ophthalmopathy. Study-level points and caveats: Peripheral blood also featured most of the thyroid clonotypes expanded above 0.001. Stable hyperthyroidism and ophthalmopathy were separated using 13 V-J signatures.

This clonotype originated in an adult man with Graves' disease, either hyperthyroidism or ophthalmopathy (not recorded which). Specimen: peripheral blood or thyroid tissue (not recorded which).

The CDR3 region is CSAREGTLTGGTEAFF. CDR3 nucleotides: TGCAGTGCTAGAGAAGGGACCTTGACAGGGGGAACTGAAGCTTTCTTT. The chain has TRBV20-1 and TRBJ1-1, with 9 bases lining up with TRBD1. The V gene's germline CDR1 is DFQATT and CDR2 SNEGSKA (reference sequence). The J segment lost 5 bases and the V segment lost 0 bases, leaving 10 bases of the junction unmatched. The CDR3 length is 16 residues.